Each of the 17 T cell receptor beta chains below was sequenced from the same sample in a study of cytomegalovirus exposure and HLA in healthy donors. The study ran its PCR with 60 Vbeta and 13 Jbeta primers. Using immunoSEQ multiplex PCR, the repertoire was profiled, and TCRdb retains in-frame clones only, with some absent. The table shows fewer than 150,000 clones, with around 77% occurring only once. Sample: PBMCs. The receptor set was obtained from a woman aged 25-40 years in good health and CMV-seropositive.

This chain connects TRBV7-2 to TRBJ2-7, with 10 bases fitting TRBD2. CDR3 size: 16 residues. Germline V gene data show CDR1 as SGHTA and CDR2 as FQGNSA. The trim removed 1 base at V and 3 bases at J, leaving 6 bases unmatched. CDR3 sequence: CASSLGGASGSYEQYF. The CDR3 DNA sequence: TGTGCCAGCAGCTTAGGTGGAGCTAGCGGGAGCTACGAGCAGTACTTC.

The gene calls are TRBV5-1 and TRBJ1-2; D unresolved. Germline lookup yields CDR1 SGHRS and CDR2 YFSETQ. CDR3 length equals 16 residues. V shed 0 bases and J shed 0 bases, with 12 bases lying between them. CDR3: CASSLGGPPSNYGYTF. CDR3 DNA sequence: TGCGCCAGCAGCTTGGGAGGTCCCCCATCTAACTATGGCTACACCTTC.

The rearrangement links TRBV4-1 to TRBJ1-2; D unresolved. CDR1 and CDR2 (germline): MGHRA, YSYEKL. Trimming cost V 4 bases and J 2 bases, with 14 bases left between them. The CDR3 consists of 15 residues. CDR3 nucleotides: TGCGCCAGCAGCCCGTCACAGATTTTCAACTATGGCTACACCTTC. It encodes CASSPSQIFNYGYTF.

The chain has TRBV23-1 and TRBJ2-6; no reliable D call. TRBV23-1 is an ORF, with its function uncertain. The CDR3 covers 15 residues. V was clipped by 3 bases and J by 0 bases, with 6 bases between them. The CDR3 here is CASSHLSSGANVLTF. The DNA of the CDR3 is TGCGCCAGCAGTCATCTAAGCTCTGGGGCCAACGTCCTGACTTTC.

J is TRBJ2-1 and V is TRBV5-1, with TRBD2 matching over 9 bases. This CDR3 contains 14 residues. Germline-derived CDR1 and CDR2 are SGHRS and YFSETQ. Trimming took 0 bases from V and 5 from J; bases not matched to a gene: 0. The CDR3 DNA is TGCGCCAGCAGCTTGGAGCGGGGGGACAATGAGCAGTTCTTC. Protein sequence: CASSLERGDNEQFF.

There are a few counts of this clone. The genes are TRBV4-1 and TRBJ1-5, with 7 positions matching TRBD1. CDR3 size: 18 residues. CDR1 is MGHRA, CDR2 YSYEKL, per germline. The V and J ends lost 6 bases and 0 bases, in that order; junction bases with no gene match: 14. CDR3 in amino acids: CASSKEGTASYSNQPQHF. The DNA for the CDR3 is TGCGCCAGCAGTAAAGAAGGGACAGCGTCTTATAGCAATCAGCCCCAGCATTTT.

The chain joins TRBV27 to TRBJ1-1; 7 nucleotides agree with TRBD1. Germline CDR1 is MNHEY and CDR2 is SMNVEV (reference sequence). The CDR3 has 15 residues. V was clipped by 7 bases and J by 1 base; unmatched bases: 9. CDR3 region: CASIGAGGSNTEAFF. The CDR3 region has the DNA TGTGCCAGCATAGGGGCAGGGGGTTCGAACACTGAAGCTTTCTTT.

CDR3 nucleotides: TGTGCCAGCAGTTCCCCGAGTACCGGGACAGCCCTTAGCAATCAGCCCCAGCATTTT. Its protein product is CASSSPSTGTALSNQPQHF. The chain joins TRBV6-7 to TRBJ1-5; 7 positions agree with TRBD1. TRBV6-7 is known as an ORF, though its function is uncertain. The V gene end was trimmed by 4 bases and the J gene end by 0 bases; junction bases not matched to a gene: 15. This CDR3 is 19 amino acids long.

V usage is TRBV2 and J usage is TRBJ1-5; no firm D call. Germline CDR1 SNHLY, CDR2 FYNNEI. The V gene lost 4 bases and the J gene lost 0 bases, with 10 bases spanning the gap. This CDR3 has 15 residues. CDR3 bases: TGTGCCAGCAGTGGAGGCTCAAATAGCAATCAGCCCCAGCATTTT. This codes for CASSGGSNSNQPQHF.

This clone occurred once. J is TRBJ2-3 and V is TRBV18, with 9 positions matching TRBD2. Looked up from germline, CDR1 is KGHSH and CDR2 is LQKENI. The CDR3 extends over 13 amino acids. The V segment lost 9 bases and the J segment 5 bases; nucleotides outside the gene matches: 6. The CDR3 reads CARAGGEVDTQYF. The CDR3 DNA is TGTGCCAGGGCGGGGGGGGAGGTAGATACGCAGTATTTT.

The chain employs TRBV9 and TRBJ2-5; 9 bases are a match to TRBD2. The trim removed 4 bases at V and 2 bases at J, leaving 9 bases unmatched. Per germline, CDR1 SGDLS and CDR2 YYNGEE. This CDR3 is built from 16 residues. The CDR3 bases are TGTGCCAGCAGCCCAACCTTAGCGGGAGCACAAGAGACCCAGTACTTC. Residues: CASSPTLAGAQETQYF.

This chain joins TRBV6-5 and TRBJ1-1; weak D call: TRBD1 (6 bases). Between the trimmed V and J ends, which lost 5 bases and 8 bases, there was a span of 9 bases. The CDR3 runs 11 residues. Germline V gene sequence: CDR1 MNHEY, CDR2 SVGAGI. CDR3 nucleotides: TGTGCCAGCAGTGACGACAGGGAAGCTTTCTTT. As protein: CASSDDREAFF.

The CDR3 loop is CASSLASGREWTYEQYF. As DNA, the CDR3 is TGCGCCAGCAGCTTGGCTAGCGGGAGAGAGTGGACCTACGAGCAGTACTTC. This chain uses TRBV5-1 with TRBJ2-7, with TRBD2 matching over 10 bases. V shed 0 bases, J shed 2 bases, and the junction held 8 bases outside the gene matches. The CDR3 is made up of 17 amino acids. Germline V CDR1 and CDR2: SGHRS, YFSETQ.

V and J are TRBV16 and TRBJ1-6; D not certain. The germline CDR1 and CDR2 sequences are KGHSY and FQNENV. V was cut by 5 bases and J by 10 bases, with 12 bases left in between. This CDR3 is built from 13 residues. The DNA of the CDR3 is TGTGCCAGCAGCGGCTGGGAGGGCTCACCCCTCCACTTT. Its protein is CASSGWEGSPLHF.

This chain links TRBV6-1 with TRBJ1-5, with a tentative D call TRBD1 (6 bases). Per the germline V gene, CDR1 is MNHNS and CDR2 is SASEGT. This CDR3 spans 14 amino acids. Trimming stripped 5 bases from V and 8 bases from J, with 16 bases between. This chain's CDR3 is CASSRTATREPQHF. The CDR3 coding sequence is TGTGCCAGCAGTAGGACAGCCACGAGGGAGCCCCAGCATTTT.

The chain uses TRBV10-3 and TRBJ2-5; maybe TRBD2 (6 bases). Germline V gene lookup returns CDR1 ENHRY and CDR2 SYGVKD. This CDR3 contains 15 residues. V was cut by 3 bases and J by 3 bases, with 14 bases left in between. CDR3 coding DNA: TGTGCCATCAGTGAAAGAGGAGGGCGGGAAGAGACCCAGTACTTC. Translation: CAISERGGREETQYF.

In DNA, the CDR3 is TGTGCCAGCTCACCAACGACTAGCCGGGTCATGCAGTATTTT. Residues: CASSPTTSRVMQYF. V is TRBV18 and J is TRBJ2-3; TRBD2 matches at 7 bases. The CDR3 has 14 amino acids. Germline-derived CDR1 and CDR2 are KGHSH and LQKENI. After removal of 2 bases from V and 11 bases from J, the junction contained 10 bases not matched to a gene.